One and the same sample provided the 11 T cell receptor beta chains below, sequenced in a study of shared T cell receptors in the human thymus. TCRdb keeps only in-frame clones here, not all; method: immunoSEQ multiplex PCR. In the table there are more than 550,000 clones, around 87% of which are singletons. These same data were also listed under a study on human thymus T cells.

Sequenced: thymocytes. These receptors were taken from a boy in the first two years of life with a congenital heart defect.

This clone was picked up one time. This chain links TRBV5-4 with TRBJ2-7; D perhaps matches TRBD1 (5 bases). V was cut by 4 bases and J by 3 bases, with 8 bases left in between. Germline V gene sequence: CDR1 SGHNT, CDR2 YYREEE (reference sequence). The CDR3 totals 12 residues. The CDR3 nucleotides are TGTGCCAGCAGCGTGCAGGGCTACGAGCAGTACTTC. Translating it yields CASSVQGYEQYF.

This sequence joins TRBV19 and TRBJ1-4; 7 bases are shared with TRBD1. V gave up 5 bases and J gave up 5 bases; unmatched junction bases: 5. Germline lookup yields CDR1 LNHDA and CDR2 SQIVND (reference sequence). The CDR3 sequence is 14 residues long. CDR3 in DNA: TGTGCCAGTAGTTTAGGGGGCAGGAATGAAAAACTGTTTTTT. It encodes CASSLGGRNEKLFF.

The genes are TRBV13 and TRBJ2-7; D is uncertain. The CDR3 contains 14 residues. Germline V gene data show CDR1 as PRHDT and CDR2 as FYEKMQ (reference sequence). Trimming took 5 bases from V and 2 from J, leaving 13 bases between them. DNA for the CDR3: TGTGCCAGCAGCCCCCCCCGGGTACCCTACGAGCAGTACTTC. Encoded protein: CASSPPRVPYEQYF.

V and J are TRBV27 and TRBJ2-5; D is undetermined. Per the germline V gene, CDR1 is MNHEY and CDR2 is SMNVEV (reference sequence). This CDR3 has 14 amino acids. Trimming left V 3 bases short and J 1 base short, with 9 bases between. For the CDR3, the DNA is TGTGCCAGCAGTTTTGGGCAGGCCCAAGAGACCCAGTACTTC. It encodes CASSFGQAQETQYF.

The rearrangement uses TRBV7-6 and TRBJ2-3; possibly TRBD2 for D (5 bases). Trimming took off 2 bases at V and 0 bases at J, with 15 bases between the two ends. Germline CDR1 and CDR2: SGHVS and FNYEAQ. The CDR3 is made up of 17 amino acids. CDR3 nucleotides: TGTGCCAGCAGCTTAAGATGGGCTAGCCTGAGCACAGATACGCAGTATTTT. Translating gives CASSLRWASLSTDTQYF.

This clone was found once. This chain links TRBV28 with TRBJ2-3; 7 positions match TRBD1. The CDR3 is made up of 18 amino acids. Germline CDR1 MDHEN, CDR2 SYDVKM. The V segment lost 6 bases and the J segment 2 bases; nucleotides outside the gene matches: 17. CDR3 nucleotide sequence: TGTGCCAGCAGCTCCTCATCCCCGGGACAGAGCTACACAGATACGCAGTATTTT. Protein product: CASSSSSPGQSYTDTQYF.

The chain employs TRBV30 and TRBJ1-6; D unresolved. The V gene's germline CDR1 is GTSNPN and CDR2 SVGIG (reference sequence). This CDR3 region has 12 residues. V lost 2 bases and J 7 bases, leaving 6 bases between the germline ends. CDR3 sequence reads: CAWSPSNSPLHF. Here the CDR3 DNA reads TGTGCCTGGAGTCCTAGCAATTCACCCCTCCACTTT.

V gene TRBV7-9 combines with J gene TRBJ2-1; perhaps TRBD1 as D (6 bases). With 5 bases removed from V and 0 bases from J, the gap between germline ends came to 14 bases. Germline lookup yields CDR1 SEHNR and CDR2 FQNEAQ (reference sequence). The CDR3 covers 16 residues. This CDR3 reads CASSPKRDNSYNEQFF. The CDR3, as DNA: TGTGCCAGCAGCCCAAAAAGGGACAACTCCTACAATGAGCAGTTCTTC.

CDR3: CASSGAGRNTDTQYF. CDR3 in DNA: TGTGCCAGCAGCGGAGCGGGGAGAAATACAGATACGCAGTATTTT. The J gene is TRBJ2-3, the V gene TRBV7-2; 7 bases agree with TRBD2. The germline CDR1 and CDR2 sequences are SGHTA and FQGNSA. V shed 5 bases, J shed 3 bases, and the junction held 8 bases outside the gene matches. The length of the CDR3 is 15 residues.

The chain links TRBV13 to TRBJ1-2, with 9 nucleotides matching TRBD1. Germline CDR1 reads PRHDT; CDR2 reads FYEKMQ (reference sequence). This CDR3 is built from 17 residues. After removal of 4 bases from V and 5 bases from J, the junction contained 14 bases not matched to a gene. This chain's CDR3 is CASSSGQGKKLWYGYTF. The DNA for the CDR3 is TGTGCCAGCAGCTCGGGACAGGGAAAGAAGTTATGGTATGGCTACACCTTC. Supplemented by reference TRBV13 and TRBJ1-2, the full variable domain reads AAGVIQSPRHLIKEKRETATLKCYPIPRHDTVYWYQQGPGQDPQFLISFYEKMQSDKGSIPDRFSAQQFSDYHSELNMSSLELGDSALYFCASSSGQGKKLWYGYTFGSGTRLTVV.

The rearrangement links TRBV5-6 to TRBJ2-3; 11 nucleotides line up with TRBD2. V was clipped by 0 bases and J by 2 bases; unmatched bases: 5. The CDR3 has 17 residues. CDR1 SGHDT and CDR2 YYEEEE come from the germline V gene. CDR3 bases: TGTGCCAGCAGCTTGGGACTAGCGGGGTTGTTCACAGATACGCAGTATTTT. Its protein is CASSLGLAGLFTDTQYF.